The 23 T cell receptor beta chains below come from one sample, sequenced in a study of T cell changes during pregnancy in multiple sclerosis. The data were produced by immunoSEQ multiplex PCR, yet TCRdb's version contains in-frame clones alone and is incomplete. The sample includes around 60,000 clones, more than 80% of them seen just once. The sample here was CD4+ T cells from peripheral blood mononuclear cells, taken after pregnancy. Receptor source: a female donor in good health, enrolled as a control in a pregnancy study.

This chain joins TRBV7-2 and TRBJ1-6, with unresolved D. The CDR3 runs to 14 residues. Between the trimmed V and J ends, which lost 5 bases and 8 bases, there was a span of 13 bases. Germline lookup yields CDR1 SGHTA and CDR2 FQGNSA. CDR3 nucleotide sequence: TGTGCCAGCAGCGCGGACTTCAGGCATTCACCCCTCCACTTT. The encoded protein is CASSADFRHSPLHF.

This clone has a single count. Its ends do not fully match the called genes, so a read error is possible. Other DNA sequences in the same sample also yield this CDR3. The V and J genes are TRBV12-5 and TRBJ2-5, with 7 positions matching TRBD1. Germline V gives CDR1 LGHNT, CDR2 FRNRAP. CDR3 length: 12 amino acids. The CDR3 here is CASVTGDETQYF. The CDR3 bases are TGCGCTAGTGTCACAGGGGACGAGACCCAGTACTTC.

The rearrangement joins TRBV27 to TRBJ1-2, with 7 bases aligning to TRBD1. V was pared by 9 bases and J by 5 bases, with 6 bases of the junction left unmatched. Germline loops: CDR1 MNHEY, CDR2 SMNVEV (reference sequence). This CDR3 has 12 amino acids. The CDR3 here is CASRGDSYGYTF. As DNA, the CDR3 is TGTGCCAGTAGAGGGGACAGTTATGGCTACACCTTC.

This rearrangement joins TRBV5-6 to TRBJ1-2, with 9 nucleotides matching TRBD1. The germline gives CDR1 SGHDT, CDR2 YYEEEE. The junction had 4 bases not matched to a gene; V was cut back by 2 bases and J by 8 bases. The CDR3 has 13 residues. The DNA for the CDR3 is TGTGCCAGCAGCTTCGGACAGGGGAACGGCTACACCTTC. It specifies CASSFGQGNGYTF.

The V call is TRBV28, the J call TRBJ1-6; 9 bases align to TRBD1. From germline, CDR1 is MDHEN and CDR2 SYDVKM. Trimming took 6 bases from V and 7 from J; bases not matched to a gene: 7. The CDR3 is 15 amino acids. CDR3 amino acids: CASSNGQGRNSPLHF. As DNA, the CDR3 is TGTGCCAGCAGCAATGGACAGGGGAGAAATTCACCCCTCCACTTT.

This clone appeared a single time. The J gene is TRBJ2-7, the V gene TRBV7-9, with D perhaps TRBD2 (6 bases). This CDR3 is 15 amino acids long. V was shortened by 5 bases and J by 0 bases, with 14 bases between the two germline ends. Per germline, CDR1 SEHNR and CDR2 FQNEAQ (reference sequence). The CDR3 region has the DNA TGTGCCAGCAGCCGACTAGGGGACCGCTCCTACGAGCAGTACTTC. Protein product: CASSRLGDRSYEQYF.

This chain's CDR3 is CASREEYNSPLHF. DNA for the CDR3: TGTGCCAGCAGGGAGGAGTATAATTCACCCCTCCACTTT. This chain uses TRBV6-1 with TRBJ1-6; D remains unclear. Germline V gene data show CDR1 as MNHNS and CDR2 as SASEGT. The CDR3 runs 13 residues. V was cut by 6 bases and J by 4 bases, with 7 bases left in between.

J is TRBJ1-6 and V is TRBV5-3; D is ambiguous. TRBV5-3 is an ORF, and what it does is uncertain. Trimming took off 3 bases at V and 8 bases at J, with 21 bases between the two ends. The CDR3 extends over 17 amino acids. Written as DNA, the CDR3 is TGTGCCAGAAGCTGGACTTCGATTCGACGACGGCATTCACCCCTCCACTTT. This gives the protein CARSWTSIRRRHSPLHF.

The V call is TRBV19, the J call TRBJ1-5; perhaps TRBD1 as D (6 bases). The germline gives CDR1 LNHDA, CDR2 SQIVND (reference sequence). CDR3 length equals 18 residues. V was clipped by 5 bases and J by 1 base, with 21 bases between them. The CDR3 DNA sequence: TGTGCCAGTAGTCGTAAAGCCCACAGGGAGGGGAGCAATCAGCCCCAGCATTTT. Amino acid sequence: CASSRKAHREGSNQPQHF.

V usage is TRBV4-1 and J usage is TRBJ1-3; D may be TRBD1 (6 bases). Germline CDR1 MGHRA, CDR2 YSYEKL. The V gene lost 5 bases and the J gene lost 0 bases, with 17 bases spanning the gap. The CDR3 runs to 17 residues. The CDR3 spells CASSATGTSNSGNTIYF. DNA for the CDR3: TGCGCCAGCAGCGCAACCGGGACATCAAACTCTGGAAACACCATATATTTT.

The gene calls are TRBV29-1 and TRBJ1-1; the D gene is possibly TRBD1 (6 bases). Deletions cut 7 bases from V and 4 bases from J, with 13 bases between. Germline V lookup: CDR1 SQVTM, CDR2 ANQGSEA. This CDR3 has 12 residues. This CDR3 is CSGKQGRTEAFF. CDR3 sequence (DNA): TGCAGCGGGAAACAGGGACGCACTGAAGCTTTCTTT. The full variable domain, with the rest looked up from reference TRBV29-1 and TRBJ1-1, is SAVISQKPSRDICQRGTSLTIQCQVDSQVTMMFWYRQQPGQSLTLIATANQGSEATYESGFVIDKFPISRPNLTFSTLTVSNMSPEDSSIYLCSGKQGRTEAFFGQGTRLTVV.

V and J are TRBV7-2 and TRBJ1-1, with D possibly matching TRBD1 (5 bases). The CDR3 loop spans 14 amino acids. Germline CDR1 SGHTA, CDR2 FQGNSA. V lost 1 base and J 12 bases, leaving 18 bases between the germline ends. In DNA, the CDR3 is TGTGCCAGCAGCTTAGAAATGGTACAGGCATCACCTTTCTTT. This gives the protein CASSLEMVQASPFF. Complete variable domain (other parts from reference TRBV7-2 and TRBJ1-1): GAGVSQSPSNKVTEKGKDVELRCDPISGHTALYWYRQSLGQGLEFLIYFQGNSAPDKSGLPSDRFSAERTGGSVSTLTIQRTQQEDSAVYLCASSLEMVQASPFFGQGTRLTVV.

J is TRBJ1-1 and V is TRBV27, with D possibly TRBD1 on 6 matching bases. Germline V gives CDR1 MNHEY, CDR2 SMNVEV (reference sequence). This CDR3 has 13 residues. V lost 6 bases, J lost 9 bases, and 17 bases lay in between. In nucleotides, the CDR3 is TGTGCCAGCAGCCCTACAGGGCCCGGACAAGCTTTCTTT. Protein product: CASSPTGPGQAFF.

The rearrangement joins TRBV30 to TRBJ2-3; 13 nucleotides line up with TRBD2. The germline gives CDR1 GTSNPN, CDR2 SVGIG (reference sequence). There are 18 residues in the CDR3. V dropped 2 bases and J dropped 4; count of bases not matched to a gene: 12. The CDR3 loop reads CAWSLGLAGARDADTQYF. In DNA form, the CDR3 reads TGTGCCTGGAGTCTTGGACTAGCGGGGGCCCGAGACGCAGATACGCAGTATTTT.

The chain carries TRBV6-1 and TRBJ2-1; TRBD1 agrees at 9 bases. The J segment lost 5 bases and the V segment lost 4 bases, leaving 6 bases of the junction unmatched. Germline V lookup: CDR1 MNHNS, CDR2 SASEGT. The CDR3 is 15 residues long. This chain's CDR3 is CASSGGTGRNNEQFF. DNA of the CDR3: TGTGCCAGCAGTGGCGGGACAGGGCGTAACAATGAGCAGTTCTTC.

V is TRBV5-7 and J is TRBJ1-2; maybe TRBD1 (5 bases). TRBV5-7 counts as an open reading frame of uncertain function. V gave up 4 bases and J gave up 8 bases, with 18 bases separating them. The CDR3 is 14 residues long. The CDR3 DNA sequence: TGTGCCAGCAGCCGACTGACAGCTAACGGCGGCTACACCTTC. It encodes CASSRLTANGGYTF.

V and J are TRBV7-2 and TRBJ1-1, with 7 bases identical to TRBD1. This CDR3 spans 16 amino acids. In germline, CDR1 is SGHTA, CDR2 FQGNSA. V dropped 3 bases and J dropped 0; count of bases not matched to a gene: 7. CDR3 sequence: CASSFRTGVMNTEAFF. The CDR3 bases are TGTGCCAGCAGCTTTCGGACAGGAGTTATGAACACTGAAGCTTTCTTT.

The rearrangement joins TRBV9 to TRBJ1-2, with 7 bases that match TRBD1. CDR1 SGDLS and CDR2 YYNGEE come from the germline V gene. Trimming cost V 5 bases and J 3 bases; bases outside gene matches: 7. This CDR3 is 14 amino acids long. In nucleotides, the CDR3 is TGTGCCAGCAGAGGGACAGCCGGGGACTATGGCTACACCTTC. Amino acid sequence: CASRGTAGDYGYTF.

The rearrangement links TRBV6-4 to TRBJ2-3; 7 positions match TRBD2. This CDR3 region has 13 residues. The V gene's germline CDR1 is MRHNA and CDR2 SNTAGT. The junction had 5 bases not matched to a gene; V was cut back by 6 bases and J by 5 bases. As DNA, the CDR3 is TGTGCCAGCAGCGTTGAGCGGGGAGATACGCAGTATTTT. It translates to CASSVERGDTQYF.

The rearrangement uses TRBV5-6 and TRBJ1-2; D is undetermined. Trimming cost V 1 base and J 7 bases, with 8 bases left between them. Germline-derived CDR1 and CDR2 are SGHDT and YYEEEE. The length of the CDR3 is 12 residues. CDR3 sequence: CASSLTVSGYTF. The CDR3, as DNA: TGTGCCAGCAGCTTGACAGTCAGTGGCTACACCTTC.

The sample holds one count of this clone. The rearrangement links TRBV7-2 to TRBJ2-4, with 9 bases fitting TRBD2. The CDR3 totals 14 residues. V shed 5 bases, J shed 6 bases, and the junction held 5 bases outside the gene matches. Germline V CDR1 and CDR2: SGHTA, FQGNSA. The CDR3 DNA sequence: TGTGCCAGCAGCATTAGCGGGGGCCGAAACATTCAGTACTTC. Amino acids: CASSISGGRNIQYF.

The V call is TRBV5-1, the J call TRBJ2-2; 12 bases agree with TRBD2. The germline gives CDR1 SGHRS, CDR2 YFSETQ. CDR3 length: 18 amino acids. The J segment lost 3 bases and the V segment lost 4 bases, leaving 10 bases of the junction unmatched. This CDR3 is CASSPGASGGAYTGELFF. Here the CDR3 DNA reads TGCGCCAGCAGCCCGGGAGCTAGCGGGGGGGCCTACACCGGGGAGCTGTTTTTT.

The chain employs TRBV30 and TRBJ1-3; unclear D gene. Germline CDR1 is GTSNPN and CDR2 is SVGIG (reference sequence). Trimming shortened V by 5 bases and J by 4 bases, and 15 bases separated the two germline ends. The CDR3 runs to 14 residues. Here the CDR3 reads CAWGVSGAGNTIYF. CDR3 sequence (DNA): TGTGCCTGGGGGGTCTCGGGAGCCGGAAACACCATATATTTT. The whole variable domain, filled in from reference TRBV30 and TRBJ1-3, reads SQTIHQWPATLVQPVGSPLSLECTVEGTSNPNLYWYRQAAGRGLQLLFYSVGIGQISSEVPQNLSASRPQDRQFILSSKKLLLSDSGFYLCAWGVSGAGNTIYFGEGSWLTVV.